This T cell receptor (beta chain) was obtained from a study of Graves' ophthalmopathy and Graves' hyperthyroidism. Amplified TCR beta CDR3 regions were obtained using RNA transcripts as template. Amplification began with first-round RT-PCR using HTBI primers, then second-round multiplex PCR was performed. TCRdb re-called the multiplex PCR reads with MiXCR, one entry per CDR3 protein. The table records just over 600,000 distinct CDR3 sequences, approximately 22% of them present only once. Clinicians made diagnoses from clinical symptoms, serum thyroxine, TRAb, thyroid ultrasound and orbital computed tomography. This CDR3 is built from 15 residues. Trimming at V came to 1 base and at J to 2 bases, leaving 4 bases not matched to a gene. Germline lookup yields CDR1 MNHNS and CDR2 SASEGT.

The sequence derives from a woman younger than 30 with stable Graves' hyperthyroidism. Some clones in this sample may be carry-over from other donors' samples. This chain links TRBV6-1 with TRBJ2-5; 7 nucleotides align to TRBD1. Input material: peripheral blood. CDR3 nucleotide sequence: TGTGCCAGCAGTGAAGGGGTGGGACAGCAAGAGACCCAGTACTTC. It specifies CASSEGVGQQETQYF.